The TCR beta chain under discussion was sequenced for a study of blood T cells in healthy people across ages. This clonotype was found a few times. Combining a sample-barcoded 5' primer with a J-beta primer mix, a second PCR ran for roughly 7 to 12 cycles. TCRdb re-analysed the 5' RACE reads in MiXCR, keeping a single row per CDR3 protein. The profile covers around 1,000,000 distinct CDR3 sequences, with 30% to 40% appearing a single time and about an eighth taken by the ten largest. Germline-derived CDR1 and CDR2 are MNHEY and SVGEGT. V shed 8 bases, J shed 6 bases, and the junction held 17 bases outside the gene matches. The CDR3 sequence is 16 residues long.

The source material was blood. This TCR came from a man aged 18 to 29 in good health. This chain links TRBV6-2 or TRBV6-3 with TRBJ2-3; 7 bases are a match to TRBD2. The CDR3 DNA follows: TGTGCCAGCTGTCCATGGGGGGGAGACTCCCCGGATACGCAGTATTTT. Translation: CASCPWGGDSPDTQYF.